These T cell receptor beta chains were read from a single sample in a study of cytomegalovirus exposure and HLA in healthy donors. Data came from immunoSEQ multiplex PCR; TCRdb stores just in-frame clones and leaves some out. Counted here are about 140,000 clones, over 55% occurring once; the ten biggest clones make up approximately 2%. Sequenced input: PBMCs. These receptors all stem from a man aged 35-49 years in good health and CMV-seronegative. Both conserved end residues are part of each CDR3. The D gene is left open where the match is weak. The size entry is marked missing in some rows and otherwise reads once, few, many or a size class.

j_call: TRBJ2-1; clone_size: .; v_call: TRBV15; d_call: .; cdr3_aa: CATSREYLLGGEQFF; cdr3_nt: TGTGCCACCAGCAGAGAGTATCTTTTGGGGGGTGAGCAGTTCTTC
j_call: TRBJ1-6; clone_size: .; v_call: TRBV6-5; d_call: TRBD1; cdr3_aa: CASSPPGTGGSPLHF; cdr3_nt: TGTGCCAGCAGCCCCCCCGGGACAGGGGGTTCACCCCTCCACTTT
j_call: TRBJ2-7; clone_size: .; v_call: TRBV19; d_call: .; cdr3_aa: CASSGSVEQYF; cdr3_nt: TGTGCCAGTAGCGGGTCGGTCGAGCAGTACTTC
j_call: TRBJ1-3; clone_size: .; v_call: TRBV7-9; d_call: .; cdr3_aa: CASSLGDSKRDTIYF; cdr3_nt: TGTGCCAGCAGCTTAGGGGACTCCAAGCGCGACACCATATATTTT
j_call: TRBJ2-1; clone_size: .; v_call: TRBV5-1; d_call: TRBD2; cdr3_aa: CASWELAGGDNEQFF; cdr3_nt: TGCGCCAGCTGGGAACTAGCGGGGGGGGACAATGAGCAGTTCTTC
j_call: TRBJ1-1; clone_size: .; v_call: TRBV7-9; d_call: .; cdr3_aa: CASSFEGGPEAFF; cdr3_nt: TGTGCCAGCAGCTTTGAAGGGGGACCTGAAGCTTTCTTT
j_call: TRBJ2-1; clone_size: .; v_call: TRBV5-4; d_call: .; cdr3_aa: CASSRPGSAVRNEQFF; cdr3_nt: TGTGCCAGCAGCCGTCCCGGGTCCGCGGTGAGGAATGAGCAGTTCTTC
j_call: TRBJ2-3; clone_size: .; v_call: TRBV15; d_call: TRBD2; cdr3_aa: CATSRDVGSGVADTQYF; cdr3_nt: TGTGCCACCAGCAGAGATGTCGGTAGCGGGGTTGCAGATACGCAGTATTTT
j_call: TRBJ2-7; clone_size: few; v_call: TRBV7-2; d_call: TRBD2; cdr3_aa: CASSYTSGSSYEQYF; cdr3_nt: TGTGCCAGCAGCTACACTAGCGGGAGCTCCTACGAGCAGTACTTC
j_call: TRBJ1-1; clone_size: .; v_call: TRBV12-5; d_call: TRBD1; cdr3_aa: CAREGQAMNTEAFF; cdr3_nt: TGTGCTAGGGAGGGACAGGCCATGAACACTGAAGCTTTCTTT
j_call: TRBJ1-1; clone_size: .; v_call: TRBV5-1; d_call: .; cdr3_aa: CASSLNTGNEAFF; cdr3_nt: TGCGCCAGCAGCCTTAATACCGGGAATGAAGCTTTCTTT
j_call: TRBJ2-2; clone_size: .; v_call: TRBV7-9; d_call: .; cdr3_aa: CASSLTLLANTGELFF; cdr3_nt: TGTGCCAGCAGCCTCACTCTCCTCGCAAACACCGGGGAGCTGTTTTTT
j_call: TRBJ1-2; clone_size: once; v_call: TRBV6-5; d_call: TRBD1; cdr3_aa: CASSYEENRGIYGYTF; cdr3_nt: TGTGCCAGCAGTTACGAAGAGAACAGGGGGATTTATGGCTACACCTTC
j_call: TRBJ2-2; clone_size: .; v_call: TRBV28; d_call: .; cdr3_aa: CASSPLTGELFF; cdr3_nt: TGTGCCAGCAGCCCTCTCACCGGGGAGCTGTTTTTT
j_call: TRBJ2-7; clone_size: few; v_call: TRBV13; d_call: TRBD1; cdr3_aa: CASSRDREREQYF; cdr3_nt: TGTGCCAGCAGCCGTGACAGGGAGAGGGAGCAGTACTTC
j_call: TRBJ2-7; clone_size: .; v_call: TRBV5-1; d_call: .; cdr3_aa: CASSDSSYEQYF; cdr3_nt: TGCGCCAGCAGCGATAGCTCCTACGAGCAGTACTTC
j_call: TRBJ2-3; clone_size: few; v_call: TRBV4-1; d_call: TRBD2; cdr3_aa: CASSQEYPGLAGDTDTQYF; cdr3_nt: TGCGCCAGCAGCCAAGAATACCCAGGACTAGCGGGGGACACAGATACGCAGTATTTT
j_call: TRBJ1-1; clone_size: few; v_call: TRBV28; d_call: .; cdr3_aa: CASAFQSNTEAFF; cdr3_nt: TGTGCCAGCGCATTCCAGTCGAACACTGAAGCTTTCTTT
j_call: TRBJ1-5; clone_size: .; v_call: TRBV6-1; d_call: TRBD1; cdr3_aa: CASIGTGPNNQPQHF; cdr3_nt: TGTGCCAGCATAGGGACAGGGCCTAACAATCAGCCCCAGCATTTT
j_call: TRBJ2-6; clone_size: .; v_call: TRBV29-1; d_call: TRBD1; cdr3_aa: CSVATTGAGANVLTF; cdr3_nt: TGCAGCGTGGCAACAACAGGGGCTGGGGCCAACGTCCTGACTTTC
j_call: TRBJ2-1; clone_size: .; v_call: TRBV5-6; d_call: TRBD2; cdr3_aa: CASSLSPSGSNEQFF; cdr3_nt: TGTGCCAGCAGCTTGTCGCCTAGCGGGAGCAATGAGCAGTTCTTC
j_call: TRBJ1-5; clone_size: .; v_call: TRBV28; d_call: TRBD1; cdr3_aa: CATGQGGHSNQPQHF; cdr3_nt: TGTGCCACCGGACAGGGGGGACATAGCAATCAGCCCCAGCATTTT
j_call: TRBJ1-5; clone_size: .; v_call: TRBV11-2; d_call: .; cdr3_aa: CASSLDRAGQPQHF; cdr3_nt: TGTGCCAGCAGCTTAGATCGGGCGGGTCAGCCCCAGCATTTT
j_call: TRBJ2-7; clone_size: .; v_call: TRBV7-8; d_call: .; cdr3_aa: CASSLGVDSLYEQYF; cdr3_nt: TGTGCCAGCAGCCTCGGAGTGGACAGTCTGTACGAGCAGTACTTC
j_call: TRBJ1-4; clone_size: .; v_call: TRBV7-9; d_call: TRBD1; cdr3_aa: CASSSPDRVEEKLFF; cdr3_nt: TGTGCCAGCAGTTCCCCCGACAGGGTCGAAGAAAAACTGTTTTTT
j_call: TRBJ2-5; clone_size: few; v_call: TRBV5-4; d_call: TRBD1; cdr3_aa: CASSQLGTGGVEETQYF; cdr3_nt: TGTGCCAGCAGCCAATTAGGTACAGGGGGTGTCGAAGAGACCCAGTACTTC
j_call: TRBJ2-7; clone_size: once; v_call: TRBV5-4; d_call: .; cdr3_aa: CASSPDSYSYEQYF; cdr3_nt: TGTGCCAGCAGCCCGGACAGTTACTCCTACGAGCAGTACTTC
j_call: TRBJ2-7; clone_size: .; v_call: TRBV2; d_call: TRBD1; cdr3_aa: CASRAGTGISYEQYF; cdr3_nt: TGTGCCAGCAGAGCCGGGACAGGCATTTCCTACGAGCAGTACTTC
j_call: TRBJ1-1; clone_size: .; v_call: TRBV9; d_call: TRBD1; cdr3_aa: CASSVAEDPDRGIGEAFF; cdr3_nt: TGTGCCAGCAGCGTAGCCGAAGACCCGGACAGGGGAATAGGGGAAGCTTTCTTT
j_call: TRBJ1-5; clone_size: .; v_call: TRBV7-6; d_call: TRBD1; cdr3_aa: CASSLGQGGLGQPQHF; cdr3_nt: TGTGCCAGCAGCTTGGGACAGGGAGGTCTTGGTCAGCCCCAGCATTTT
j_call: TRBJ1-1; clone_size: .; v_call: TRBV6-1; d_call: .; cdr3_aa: CASSVQSLGTEAFF; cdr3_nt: TGTGCCAGCAGTGTGCAGTCCCTTGGCACTGAAGCTTTCTTT
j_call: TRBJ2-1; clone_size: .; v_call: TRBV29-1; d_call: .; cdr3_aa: CSVVSNSQFF; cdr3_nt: TGCAGCGTTGTGTCAAACAGCCAGTTCTTC
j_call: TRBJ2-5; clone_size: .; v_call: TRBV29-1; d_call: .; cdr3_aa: CSVEGPATETQYF; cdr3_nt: TGCAGCGTTGAAGGACCAGCGACGGAGACCCAGTACTTC
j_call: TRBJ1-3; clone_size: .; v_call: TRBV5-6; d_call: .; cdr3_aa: CASSFGVSSGNTIYF; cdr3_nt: TGTGCCAGCAGCTTTGGAGTGTCCTCTGGAAACACCATATATTTT
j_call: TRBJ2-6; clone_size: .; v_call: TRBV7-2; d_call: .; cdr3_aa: CASSSVGGGANVLTF; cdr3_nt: TGTGCCAGCAGCTCCGTGGGGGGAGGGGCCAACGTCCTGACTTTC
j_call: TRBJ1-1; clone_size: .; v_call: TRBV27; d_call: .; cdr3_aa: CASSLEGGLPVAFF; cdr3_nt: TGTGCCAGCAGTTTAGAGGGGGGGCTCCCTGTAGCTTTCTTT
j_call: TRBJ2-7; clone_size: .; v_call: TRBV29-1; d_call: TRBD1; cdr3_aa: CSVGQGGYYEQYF; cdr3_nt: TGCAGCGTAGGACAGGGGGGATACTACGAGCAGTACTTC
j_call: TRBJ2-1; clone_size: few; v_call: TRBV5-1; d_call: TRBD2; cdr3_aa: CASSSRTSGVNEQFF; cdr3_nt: TGCGCCAGCAGCTCTCGGACTAGCGGGGTGAATGAGCAGTTCTTC
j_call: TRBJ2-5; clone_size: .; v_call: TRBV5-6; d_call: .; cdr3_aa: CASSLPGIETQYF; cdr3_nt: TGTGCCAGCAGCCTGCCCGGGATTGAGACCCAGTACTTC
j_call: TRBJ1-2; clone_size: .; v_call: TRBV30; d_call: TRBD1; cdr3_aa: CAWSGLRRDRVYGYTF; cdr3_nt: TGTGCCTGGAGTGGGTTACGCCGGGACAGGGTATATGGCTACACCTTC
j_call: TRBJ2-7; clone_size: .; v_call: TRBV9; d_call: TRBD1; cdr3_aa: CASSVGQGTYEQYF; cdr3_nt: TGTGCCAGCAGCGTAGGACAGGGGACCTACGAGCAGTACTTC
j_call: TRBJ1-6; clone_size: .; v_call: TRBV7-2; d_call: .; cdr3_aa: CASSLESSLSPLHF; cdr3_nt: TGTGCCAGCAGCTTAGAATCGTCCCTTTCACCCCTCCACTTT
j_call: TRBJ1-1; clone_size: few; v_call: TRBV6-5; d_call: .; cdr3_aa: CASSYSVDRLTEAFF; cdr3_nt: TGTGCCAGCAGTTACTCAGTCGACAGGCTCACTGAAGCTTTCTTT
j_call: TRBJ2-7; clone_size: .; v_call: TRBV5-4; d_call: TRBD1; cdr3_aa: CASSFHRGYEQYF; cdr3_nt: TGTGCCAGCAGCTTTCACAGGGGCTACGAGCAGTACTTC
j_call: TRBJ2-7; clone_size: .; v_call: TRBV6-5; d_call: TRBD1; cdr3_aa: CASKGQGIYEQYF; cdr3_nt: TGTGCCAGCAAAGGACAGGGAATCTACGAGCAGTACTTC
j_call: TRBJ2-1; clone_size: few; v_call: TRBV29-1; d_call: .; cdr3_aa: CSAELEGDSYNEQFF; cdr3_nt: TGCAGCGCCGAGCTGGAGGGAGACTCCTACAATGAGCAGTTCTTC
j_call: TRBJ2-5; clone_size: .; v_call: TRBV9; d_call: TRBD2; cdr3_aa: CASSVGGTSGETQYF; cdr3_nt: TGTGCCAGCAGCGTAGGAGGGACTAGCGGAGAGACCCAGTACTTC
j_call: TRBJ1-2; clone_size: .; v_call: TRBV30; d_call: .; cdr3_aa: CAWSQQGYGYTF; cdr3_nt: TGTGCCTGGAGTCAGCAGGGGTATGGCTACACCTTC
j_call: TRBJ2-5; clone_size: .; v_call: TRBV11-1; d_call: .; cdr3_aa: CASSRGLQETQYF; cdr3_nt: TGTGCCAGCTCTAGGGGACTTCAAGAGACCCAGTACTTC
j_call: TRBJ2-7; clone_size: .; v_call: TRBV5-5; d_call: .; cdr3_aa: CASSARTLQDEQYF; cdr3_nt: TGTGCCAGCAGCGCAAGGACCTTACAGGACGAGCAGTACTTC
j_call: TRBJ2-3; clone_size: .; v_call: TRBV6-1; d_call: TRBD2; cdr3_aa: CASSEGWLAGLGTDTQYF; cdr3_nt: TGTGCCAGCAGTGAAGGTTGGCTAGCGGGGTTGGGCACAGATACGCAGTATTTT
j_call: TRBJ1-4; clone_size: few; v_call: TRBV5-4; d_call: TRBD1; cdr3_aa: CASSLRGAGGEKLFF; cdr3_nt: TGTGCCAGCAGCTTGAGGGGGGCAGGGGGCGAAAAACTGTTTTTT
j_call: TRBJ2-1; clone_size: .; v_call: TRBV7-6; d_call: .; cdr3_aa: CASSLFGESSYNEQFF; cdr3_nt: TGTGCCAGCAGCTTGTTTGGGGAGAGTAGTTACAATGAGCAGTTCTTC